This T cell receptor (beta chain) was recorded in a study of cytomegalovirus exposure and HLA in healthy donors. Study in general: A prior analysis found 95 million to 140 million unique TCR beta sequences from 170 million or so T cells.

The PCR contained 60 Vbeta and 13 Jbeta primers. Sequencing used immunoSEQ multiplex PCR; TCRdb keeps in-frame clones, though not all of them. This sample has fewer than 120,000 clones, with about 80% found just once. This CDR3 has 15 residues. Per germline, CDR1 LGHNT and CDR2 FRNRAP. V shed 5 bases and J 5 bases; nucleotides not matched to a gene: 9. Each donor was healthy, and each was a bone marrow donor. What was sequenced was PBMCs. The chain is built from TRBV12-5 and TRBJ2-5; 9 nucleotides match TRBD1. The receptor was isolated from a woman aged 55-69 years in good health and CMV-seropositive. The CDR3: CASGIGQGRWETQYF. The CDR3 nucleotides read TGTGCTAGTGGTATCGGACAGGGGAGGTGGGAGACCCAGTACTTC.